These T cell receptor beta chains were read from a single sample in a study of shared clonotypes between healthy human individuals. The assay was immunoSEQ multiplex PCR, and TCRdb's table has in-frame clones only and misses some. The sample yields approximately 2,000,000 clones, 90% to 95% seen once. Source material: naive CD8+ T cells from PBMCs. The receptors originated from a man aged 18 to 30 in good health. Some clones in this sample may be carry-over from other donors' samples. Both conserved end residues are part of each CDR3. D genes are given only for firm matches. Clone size is not always given. Where it is, it says once, few, many or a class for expanded clones.

TRBJ2-7	NA	few	TRBV6-5	CASSTTTGRHEQYF	TGTGCCAGCAGCACCACGACAGGGAGGCACGAGCAGTACTTC
TRBJ2-4	NA	NA	TRBV7-9	CASLGGNIQYF	TGTGCCTCGCTAGGAGGAAACATTCAGTACTTC
TRBJ1-5	NA	NA	TRBV28	CASSLGNGNQPQHF	TGTGCCAGCAGTTTGGGTAACGGCAATCAGCCCCAGCATTTT
TRBJ2-1	NA	NA	TRBV5-6	CASSLSWSHEQFF	TGTGCCAGCAGCTTGAGCTGGAGCCATGAGCAGTTCTTC
TRBJ2-2	NA	NA	TRBV4-3	CASSQRRGTGELFF	TGCGCCAGCAGCCAACGAAGGGGCACCGGGGAGCTGTTTTTT
TRBJ2-1	NA	NA	TRBV29-1	CSAHPDNEQFF	TGCAGCGCCCACCCCGACAATGAGCAGTTCTTC
TRBJ1-5	TRBD1	NA	TRBV2	CASSSLTGTVYQPQHF	TGTGCCAGCAGCTCGTTAACCGGGACAGTGTATCAGCCCCAGCATTTT
TRBJ2-3	NA	NA	TRBV7-8	CASSPEGTYRVRRDTQYF	TGTGCCAGCAGCCCAGAGGGGACCTACCGCGTTAGAAGAGATACGCAGTATTTT
TRBJ2-1	NA	NA	TRBV27	CASSLSYNEQFF	TGTGCCAGCAGTCTCTCCTACAATGAGCAGTTCTTC
TRBJ2-7	TRBD1	NA	TRBV27	CASSSTDRAGYEQYF	TGTGCCAGCAGTTCCACGGACAGGGCTGGATACGAGCAGTACTTC
TRBJ2-1	TRBD1	NA	TRBV6-1	CASNTRTGGEEQFF	TGTGCCAGCAATACCAGGACAGGGGGCGAGGAGCAGTTCTTC
TRBJ1-1	NA	NA	TRBV6-9	CAPHPRPANTEAFF	TGTGCCCCCCACCCCCGGCCGGCCAACACTGAAGCTTTCTTT
TRBJ2-7	NA	NA	TRBV29-1	CSVTGRSNEQYF	TGCAGCGTCACGGGACGGTCGAACGAGCAGTACTTC
TRBJ2-7	TRBD2	NA	TRBV27	CASSFTLAGFHEQYF	TGTGCCAGCAGCTTCACACTAGCGGGATTCCACGAGCAGTACTTC
TRBJ2-7	NA	NA	TRBV27	CASSPGGRGYEQYF	TGTGCCAGCAGTCCGGGCGGCCGGGGCTACGAGCAGTACTTC
TRBJ1-4	TRBD1	NA	TRBV7-9	CASSLIGQVNEKLFF	TGTGCCAGCAGCTTAATAGGACAGGTTAATGAAAAACTGTTTTTT
TRBJ2-1	TRBD2	NA	TRBV29-1	CSGYPSGLSSYNEQFF	TGCAGCGGGTACCCTAGCGGGTTGAGCTCCTACAATGAGCAGTTCTTC
TRBJ2-7	NA	NA	TRBV5-6	CASSLGPGSSYEQYF	TGTGCCAGCAGCTTGGGTCCAGGGAGCTCCTACGAGCAGTACTTC
TRBJ1-1	NA	NA	TRBV7-9	CASSLVNTEAFF	TGTGCCAGCAGCTTGGTGAACACTGAAGCTTTCTTT
TRBJ1-2	TRBD1	NA	TRBV10-3	CAISESVTGNNGYTF	TGTGCCATCAGTGAGTCTGTGACAGGGAATAATGGCTACACCTTC
TRBJ2-1	NA	NA	TRBV27	CASSLSVAGYNEQFF	TGTGCCAGCAGTTTATCGGTGGCGGGTTACAATGAGCAGTTCTTC
TRBJ2-2	TRBD1	NA	TRBV5-4	CASQYWTHRGNTGELFF	TGTGCCAGCCAATACTGGACCCACAGGGGGAACACCGGGGAGCTGTTTTTT
TRBJ1-1	NA	once	TRBV6-5	CASSLSAANTEAFF	TGTGCCAGCAGTTTATCTGCGGCGAACACTGAAGCTTTCTTT
TRBJ2-7	NA	NA	TRBV7-6	CASSLLGGVSSYEQYF	TGTGCCAGCAGCTTATTGGGCGGGGTTAGCTCCTACGAGCAGTACTTC
TRBJ2-3	NA	NA	TRBV10-2	CASSELREGGDTQYF	TGCGCCAGCAGTGAGCTGCGGGAAGGGGGAGATACGCAGTATTTT
TRBJ2-1	TRBD1	NA	TRBV7-8	CASSSDRDRDLRANYNEQFF	TGTGCCAGCAGCTCCGACCGGGACAGGGATCTTCGGGCCAACTACAATGAGCAGTTCTTC
TRBJ2-3	NA	NA	TRBV7-2	CASSLVSSDTQYF	TGTGCCAGCAGCTTAGTGTCTTCAGATACGCAGTATTTT
TRBJ1-6	TRBD1	NA	TRBV6-5	CASSYARTGYNSPLHF	TGTGCCAGCAGTTACGCCCGGACAGGGTACAATTCACCCCTCCACTTT
TRBJ1-2	NA	NA	TRBV5-4	CASSLSNYGYTF	TGTGCCAGCAGCTTGAGCAACTATGGCTACACCTTC
TRBJ1-1	NA	NA	TRBV20-1	CSARLGTEAFF	TGCAGTGCTAGACTAGGCACTGAAGCTTTCTTT
TRBJ2-1	TRBD1	NA	TRBV10-3	CAISTDRDNEQFF	TGTGCCATCAGTACCGACAGGGACAATGAGCAGTTCTTC
TRBJ2-3	NA	NA	TRBV7-9	CASSWTTDTQYF	TGTGCCAGCAGCTGGACCACAGATACGCAGTATTTT
TRBJ2-2	NA	once	TRBV29-1	CSVGWITGELFF	TGCAGCGTTGGATGGATCACCGGGGAGCTGTTTTTT
TRBJ1-2	TRBD1	NA	TRBV6-1	CATRDRNPYGYTF	TGTGCCACCCGGGACAGGAACCCCTATGGCTACACCTTC
TRBJ2-1	NA	NA	TRBV9	CASSDTSTYNEQFF	TGTGCCAGCAGCGATACTAGTACCTACAATGAGCAGTTCTTC
TRBJ1-4	NA	NA	TRBV11-2	CASSPRERLFF	TGTGCCAGCAGCCCCAGAGAGAGGCTGTTTTTT
TRBJ2-3	NA	NA	TRBV7-9	CASSLRGTASTDTQYF	TGTGCCAGCAGCTTGAGAGGGACGGCTAGCACAGATACGCAGTATTTT
TRBJ2-3	TRBD2	NA	TRBV29-1	CSVEDFLAEYTDTQYF	TGCAGCGTTGAAGATTTTCTAGCGGAGTACACAGATACGCAGTATTTT
TRBJ2-7	TRBD2	NA	TRBV6-5	CASSYLPGGSYEQYF	TGTGCCAGCAGTTATCTCCCGGGGGGTTCCTACGAGCAGTACTTC
TRBJ2-1	TRBD1	NA	TRBV9	CASSVANRGNEQFF	TGTGCCAGCAGCGTAGCTAACAGGGGCAATGAGCAGTTCTTC
TRBJ2-1	NA	NA	TRBV28	CASSPDRNYNEQFF	TGTGCCAGCAGTCCCGACAGAAACTACAATGAGCAGTTCTTC
TRBJ2-1	NA	NA	TRBV18	CASSPRDKDPNEQFF	TGTGCCAGCTCACCCCGAGACAAGGACCCCAATGAGCAGTTCTTC
TRBJ2-1	NA	NA	TRBV7-9	CASSSTYGGYNEQFF	TGTGCCAGCAGCTCAACCTACGGAGGGTACAATGAGCAGTTCTTC
TRBJ1-5	NA	NA	TRBV7-9	CASSQSAGKSQPQHF	TGTGCCAGCAGCCAATCGGCAGGGAAGAGTCAGCCCCAGCATTTT
TRBJ2-3	NA	NA	TRBV5-1	CASSWIAGTDTQYF	TGCGCCAGCAGTTGGATAGCGGGCACAGATACGCAGTATTTT
TRBJ2-1	NA	NA	TRBV27	CASSPVMREVIRGVINEQFF	TGTGCCAGCAGTCCGGTCATGAGGGAGGTAATTCGCGGGGTAATCAATGAGCAGTTCTTC
TRBJ2-1	NA	NA	TRBV28	CASTPGQSSYNEQFF	TGTGCCAGCACCCCAGGACAGAGCTCCTACAATGAGCAGTTCTTC
TRBJ2-1	TRBD1	few	TRBV27	CASSLGGQGLVF	TGTGCCAGCAGTTTAGGGGGACAGGGACTGGTCTTC